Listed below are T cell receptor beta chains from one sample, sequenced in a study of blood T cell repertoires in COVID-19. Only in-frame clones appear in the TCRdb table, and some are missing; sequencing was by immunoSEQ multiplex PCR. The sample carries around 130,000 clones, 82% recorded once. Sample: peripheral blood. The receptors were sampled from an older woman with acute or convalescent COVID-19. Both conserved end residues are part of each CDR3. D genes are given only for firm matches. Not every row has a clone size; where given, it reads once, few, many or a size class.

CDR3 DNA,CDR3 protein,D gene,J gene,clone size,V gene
TGTGCCAGCAGGCAGGCCAATGAGCAGTTCTTC,CASRQANEQFF,-,TRBJ2-1,-,TRBV12-3/TRBV12-4
TGTGCCAGCAGCGTATCAGGAACTGGAAACACCATATATTTT,CASSVSGTGNTIYF,-,TRBJ1-3,few,TRBV9
TGTGCCAGCAGCTACGCGGGACAGGGATTAGCTTTCTTT,CASSYAGQGLAFF,TRBD1,TRBJ1-1,-,TRBV2
TGTGCCAGCAGCCGACAAACAGGTCTAAGTTCCCAGCCCCAGCATTTT,CASSRQTGLSSQPQHF,-,TRBJ1-5,medium-sized,TRBV7-8
TGTGCCATCAGTGAGTTCCCTAGCGGGGGCCGATACAATGAGCAGTTCTTC,CAISEFPSGGRYNEQFF,TRBD2,TRBJ2-1,once,TRBV10-3
TGTGCCAGCAGCGAAGGGACTCTAACTAATGAAAAACTGTTTTTT,CASSEGTLTNEKLFF,-,TRBJ1-4,-,TRBV5-5
TGTGCCAGCAACAGGGAGAACTATGGCTACACCTTC,CASNRENYGYTF,-,TRBJ1-2,-,TRBV19
TGTGCCAGCAGTCTAGCGGGGCCCTCCTACAATGAGCAGTTCTTC,CASSLAGPSYNEQFF,TRBD2,TRBJ2-1,once,TRBV7-8
TGCGCCAGCAGTGAGCCTAGCGGGGGAACAGATACGCAGTATTTT,CASSEPSGGTDTQYF,TRBD2,TRBJ2-3,-,TRBV10-2
TGTGCCAGCAGCCCGCGGACTAGCGGTTTCGGGACCCAGTACTTC,CASSPRTSGFGTQYF,TRBD2,TRBJ2-5,-,TRBV7-2
TGTGCCAGTAACCAGGGAACAAACACTGAAGCTTTCTTT,CASNQGTNTEAFF,-,TRBJ1-1,-,TRBV19
TGTGCCAGCAGCCAAAGCACGACATCTGAAGCTTTCTTT,CASSQSTTSEAFF,-,TRBJ1-1,-,TRBV7-8
TGTGCCAGCAGCTTTAGCGGGGCAGAGACCCAGTACTTC,CASSFSGAETQYF,TRBD2,TRBJ2-5,-,TRBV11-2
TGTGCCAGCAGCCCCCGAAGCGGGGGTGGCCAAGAGACCCAGTACTTC,CASSPRSGGGQETQYF,TRBD2,TRBJ2-5,few,TRBV7-2
TGTGCCAGCAGCCCGACCTTGGACAGGACCTTCGGCTACACCTTC,CASSPTLDRTFGYTF,TRBD1,TRBJ1-2,-,TRBV11-2